These 25 T cell receptor beta chains were all obtained from the same sample, sequenced in a study of neurological immune-mediated disorders. TCRdb used MiXCR to reprocess the 5' RACE reads, holding one entry per CDR3 protein. The sample contains about 38,000 distinct CDR3 sequences, approximately 5.1% of which appear only once. The sample comprised CD4+ T cells from blood. These receptors came from a man younger than 35 in good health.

This clonotype was detected many times. The CDR3, as DNA: TGTGCCAGCTCACCAGAGGAAACAGGGGCGTCTGAAGCTTTCTTT. This gives the protein CASSPEETGASEAFF. This sequence joins TRBV18 and TRBJ1-1, with 7 bases aligning to TRBD1. This CDR3 is 15 amino acids long. Looked up from germline, CDR1 is KGHSH and CDR2 is LQKENI. Trimming took 2 bases from V and 6 from J; bases not matched to a gene: 9.

This clonotype was recorded many times. The chain is built from TRBV6-2 or TRBV6-3 and TRBJ1-1, with a weak D call TRBD1 (6 bases). Germline V lookup: CDR1 MNHEY, CDR2 SVGEGT. The V and J ends lost 7 bases and 3 bases respectively, with 21 bases between them. This CDR3 comprises 16 residues. As DNA, the CDR3 is TGTGCCAGCAACAATTACGGGGGCCAGGCGTACACTGAAGCTTTCTTT. It specifies CASNNYGGQAYTEAFF.

This clonotype was seen ten or more times. The genes are TRBV7-2 and TRBJ2-6; D may be TRBD2 (6 bases). This CDR3 has 16 amino acids. CDR1 and CDR2 from the germline V gene are SGHTA and FQGNSA. V was shortened by 6 bases and J by 1 base, with 13 bases between the two germline ends. The CDR3 is CASSSRRGSGANVLTF. The CDR3 DNA sequence: TGTGCCAGCAGTTCCCGGCGGGGTTCTGGGGCCAACGTCCTGACTTTC.

In this sample, this clonotype turned up many times. The chain combines TRBV20-1 with TRBJ2-7; D may be TRBD1 (7 bases). Trimming removed 6 bases from V and 6 bases from J, with 18 bases in between. The length of the CDR3 is 13 residues. Germline assignment: CDR1 DFQATT and CDR2 SNEGSKA (reference sequence). CDR3 in amino acids: CSAEKGAGTEQYF. In DNA form, the CDR3 reads TGCAGTGCCGAGAAGGGGGCGGGGACCGAGCAGTACTTC.

This clonotype was recorded many times. The chain is built from TRBV5-1 and TRBJ1-6; no definite D call. The germline CDR1 and CDR2 sequences are SGHRS and YFSETQ. Trimming removed 6 bases from V and 11 bases from J, with 18 bases in between. CDR3 length: 14 residues. The DNA of the CDR3 is TGCGCCAGCACCTCCGACCTCTTCGCGGCACCCCTCCACTTT. Translating it yields CASTSDLFAAPLHF.

This clonotype was seen at least ten times. The genes are TRBV11-2 and TRBJ2-2; D uncertain. V lost 5 bases and J 4 bases, leaving 11 bases between the germline ends. The CDR3 length is 14 residues. The germline V gene has CDR1 SGHAT and CDR2 FQNNGV. The CDR3 spells CASSLRLATGELFF. As DNA, the CDR3 is TGTGCCAGCAGCCTCCGACTTGCCACCGGGGAGCTGTTTTTT.

This clonotype was seen repeatedly, ten times or more. The chain is built from TRBV6-2 or TRBV6-3 and TRBJ1-3, with unresolved D. The germline gives CDR1 MNHEY, CDR2 SVGEGT. Trimming removed 2 bases from V and 0 bases from J, with 17 bases in between. This CDR3 is built from 18 residues. In DNA, the CDR3 is TGTGCCAGCAGTTACGCCCTGACCCGCGCGAGCTCTGGAAACACCATATATTTT. Its translation is CASSYALTRASSGNTIYF.

This clonotype is categorized as medium-sized. The rearrangement joins TRBV5-1 to TRBJ2-5; the D gene is possibly TRBD2 (5 bases). This CDR3 has 14 residues. V gave up 4 bases and J gave up 5 bases, with 15 bases separating them. Germline CDR1 SGHRS, CDR2 YFSETQ. CDR3 sequence reads: CASSPGNSRETQYF. CDR3 coding DNA: TGCGCCAGCAGCCCGGGAAATTCCCGGGAGACCCAGTACTTC.

This clonotype occurred many times. The gene calls are TRBV6-2 or TRBV6-3 and TRBJ2-6; the match to TRBD1 covers 9 bases. This CDR3 has 16 amino acids. Germline CDR1 MNHEY, CDR2 SVGEGT. The trim removed 10 bases at V and 2 bases at J, leaving 9 bases unmatched. CDR3 protein: CATIQGANPGANVLTF. In DNA form, the CDR3 reads TGTGCCACCATACAGGGGGCAAACCCTGGGGCCAACGTCCTGACTTTC.

This clonotype was recorded at least ten times. The J gene is TRBJ1-2, the V gene TRBV6-5; no clear D. Germline CDR1 and CDR2: MNHEY and SVGAGI. The V and J ends lost 8 bases and 4 bases respectively, with 11 bases between them. The CDR3 runs to 12 residues. DNA for the CDR3: TGTGCCAGCTGGACGTCCACCTATGGCTACACCTTC. This encodes CASWTSTYGYTF.

This clonotype was observed at least ten times. The chain carries TRBV20-1 and TRBJ1-2; TRBD1 is a possible D gene (5 bases). Germline values: CDR1 DFQATT, CDR2 SNEGSKA (reference sequence). The V end lost 7 bases, the J end lost 7 bases, and 19 bases lay between the germline ends. This CDR3 comprises 13 residues. The CDR3 nucleotides are TGCAGTGGGAGGGATGGGGGGTGGGGTGGCTACACCTTC. Translated: CSGRDGGWGGYTF.

By its share, this clonotype is medium-sized. The genes are TRBV4-1 and TRBJ1-5; TRBD1 aligns across 9 bases. The CDR3 extends over 16 amino acids. Per the germline V gene, CDR1 is MGHRA and CDR2 is YSYEKL. J was trimmed by 5 bases and V by 0 bases; bases with no gene match: 5. The CDR3, as DNA: TGCGCCAGCAGCCAAGACGGGACAGGGTTGTATCAGCCCCAGCATTTT. Translating it yields CASSQDGTGLYQPQHF.

This chain connects TRBV29-1 to TRBJ2-7; the D is unclear. CDR1 is SQVTM and CDR2 is ANQGSEA in the germline V gene. Deletions cut 5 bases from V and 1 base from J, with 12 bases between. This CDR3 is 13 amino acids long. The CDR3 reads CSVSWVASYEQYF. The DNA for the CDR3 is TGCAGCGTTTCTTGGGTAGCTTCCTACGAGCAGTACTTC.

This clonotype was detected ten times or more. The genes are TRBV6-1 and TRBJ2-2, with TRBD2 matching 13 bases. This CDR3 region has 15 residues. Unmatched junction bases numbered 5, after V lost 6 bases and J lost 7 bases. Germline lookup yields CDR1 MNHNS and CDR2 SASEGT. The CDR3: CASRSTSGGIGELFF. The CDR3 nucleotides read TGTGCCAGCAGATCGACTAGCGGGGGGATCGGGGAGCTGTTTTTT.

This clonotype came up many times. The chain joins TRBV28 to TRBJ2-1; 10 nucleotides line up with TRBD2. Germline-derived CDR1 and CDR2 are MDHEN and SYDVKM. The CDR3 loop spans 16 amino acids. V lost 6 bases to trimming and J lost 3 bases; unmatched junction nucleotides: 8. The CDR3 DNA follows: TGTGCCAGCAGCCAGGGGTTAGCGGGGGGCTACAATGAGCAGTTCTTC. This gives the protein CASSQGLAGGYNEQFF.

This clonotype was counted at least ten times. This chain uses TRBV5-1 with TRBJ2-2; TRBD2 matches 7 bases. The CDR3 totals 14 residues. J was trimmed by 4 bases and V by 0 bases; bases with no gene match: 0. The germline gives CDR1 SGHRS, CDR2 YFSETQ. The CDR3 is CASSLGTSTGELFF. CDR3 coding DNA: TGCGCCAGCAGCTTGGGGACTAGCACCGGGGAGCTGTTTTTT.

This clonotype has at least ten counts. The chain combines TRBV5-1 with TRBJ2-1, with 10 nucleotides matching TRBD2. The V segment lost 0 bases and the J segment 7 bases; nucleotides outside the gene matches: 4. This CDR3 has 15 residues. The germline V gene encodes CDR1 SGHRS and CDR2 YFSETQ. CDR3 bases: TGCGCCAGCAGCTTGGGGTGGACTAGCGGAAATGAGCAGTTCTTC. Translated, it gives CASSLGWTSGNEQFF.

This clonotype was observed at least ten times. V is TRBV7-6 and J is TRBJ1-4; TRBD1 is a possible D gene (5 bases). CDR1 is SGHVS, CDR2 FNYEAQ, per germline. The CDR3 has 15 residues. V was shortened by 5 bases and J by 5 bases, with 15 bases between the two germline ends. The CDR3 nucleotides are TGTGCCAGCAGCCTATCCGGGACCGAAAATGAAAAACTGTTTTTT. Translated, it gives CASSLSGTENEKLFF.

This clonotype was seen many times. This sequence joins TRBV7-2 and TRBJ2-7; D is possibly TRBD1 (5 bases). Germline V gene lookup returns CDR1 SGHTA and CDR2 FQGNSA. This CDR3 comprises 16 residues. Trimming removed 0 bases at V and 4 bases at J, with 16 bases between. CDR3 DNA sequence: TGTGCCAGCAGCTTAGCGGGGCCATCCGATCCGTACGAGCAGTACTTC. Protein sequence: CASSLAGPSDPYEQYF.

This clonotype has at least ten counts. V is TRBV10-3 and J is TRBJ2-7; perhaps TRBD2 as D (6 bases). Germline loops: CDR1 ENHRY, CDR2 SYGVKD. The CDR3 extends over 15 amino acids. V lost 6 bases and J lost 0, with 15 bases in between. The CDR3 loop reads CAIRPDYLSSYEQYF. CDR3 sequence (DNA): TGTGCCATCAGACCGGACTACCTAAGCTCCTACGAGCAGTACTTC.

This clonotype was seen ten or more times. The chain couples TRBV5-6 to TRBJ1-3; D gene unclear. The germline V and J ends were trimmed by 2 bases and 8 bases, with 5 bases remaining between them. Germline CDR1 reads SGHDT; CDR2 reads YYEEEE. This CDR3 is built from 11 residues. CDR3 residues: CASSFEYTIYF. In DNA form, the CDR3 reads TGTGCCAGCAGCTTCGAGTACACCATATATTTT.

This clonotype was recorded at least ten times. This rearrangement joins TRBV12-3 or TRBV12-4 to TRBJ2-1; the D gene is possibly TRBD2 (6 bases). This CDR3 is 16 amino acids long. Trimming left V 5 bases short and J 8 bases short, with 22 bases between. The CDR3 loop is CASSPLTRGSGDEQFF. In DNA, the CDR3 is TGTGCCAGCAGTCCCTTGACTAGAGGTTCGGGCGATGAGCAGTTCTTC.

This clonotype was counted ten times or more. V usage is TRBV29-1 and J usage is TRBJ2-3, with D uncertain. The ends were cut back, 1 base at V and 5 bases at J, with 7 bases in the middle. This CDR3 region has 12 residues. Germline-derived CDR1 and CDR2 are SQVTM and ANQGSEA. CDR3 in DNA: TGCAGCGTTGAAGGGCCAGTAGATACGCAGTATTTT. Encoded protein: CSVEGPVDTQYF.

This clonotype was seen repeatedly, ten times or more. The gene calls are TRBV6-5 and TRBJ1-2; 7 nucleotides agree with TRBD1. The CDR3 is 14 residues long. V dropped 5 bases and J dropped 3; count of bases not matched to a gene: 6. Germline V CDR1 and CDR2: MNHEY, SVGAGI. As DNA, the CDR3 is TGTGCCAGCAGTGAACAGGGGAAGGACTATGGCTACACCTTC. It yields the protein CASSEQGKDYGYTF.

This clonotype was seen ten or more times. The genes are TRBV12-3 or TRBV12-4 and TRBJ1-3; D may be TRBD1 (5 bases). The CDR3 loop spans 14 amino acids. V was cut by 4 bases and J by 4 bases, with 11 bases left in between. CDR3 coding DNA: TGTGCCAGCAGTTGGAGGGGAATGGGAAACACCATATATTTT. It encodes CASSWRGMGNTIYF.